This entry describes one T cell receptor (beta chain). The clone's antigen remains unknown. No base quality values were provided; no much bigger clone lies one nucleotide off. This specimen belongs to a study of radiotherapy plus CTLA-4 blockade in lung cancer (dated by TCRdb to between 2017 and 2018). With respect to the entire study: Among enrolled patients, roughly 17% had an objective response and approximately 30% reached disease control.

Receptor libraries were prepared by the immunoSEQ multiplex PCR assay. Entries here come from immuneACCESS through TCRdb and include only in-frame sequences with V and J called. Some clones fail to appear in such tables; in the studies checked, an unresolved V gene covers under half of the shortfall, and the cause of the remainder is unknown. For this sample the table gives some 40,000 clones, of which roughly 73% were detected only once. The ten largest make up 20% to 25% of the sample. Points the paper makes about the study in general: After treatment with radiotherapy and ipilimumab, TCR clones that came from tumors expanded in the peripheral blood. The strongest predictors of response were reported to be early dynamic shifts in blood T cell clones along with a rise in serum interferon-beta following radiation.

Focal radiation therapy combined with CTLA-4 blockade (ipilimumab) was tested in patients with chemo-refractory metastatic non-small-cell lung cancer. At the junction V is shortened by 3 bases and J by 5 bases, with 7 bases in between. Its CDR3 holds 13 amino acids, cysteine through phenylalanine. This entry keeps only the CDR3 DNA: 39 bases, framed from base 1. The germline V gene sets CDR1 to SGHTA and CDR2 to FQGNSA. The sequence was collected from a human donor with non-small cell lung cancer that progressed on radiotherapy plus ipilimumab. This material consisted of peripheral blood, taken from a patient treated with radiotherapy plus ipilimumab. The sequence links TRBV7-2 to TRBJ1-4, and the D gene may be TRBD1, 5 bases matching. In nucleotides, the sequence is TGTGCCAGCAGCTTTGGGGGGAATGAAAAACTGTTTTTT. Its amino acids are CASSFGGNEKLFF.